This T cell receptor (beta chain) is from a study of blood T cells in healthy people across ages (dated by TCRdb to 2014 to 2015). Describing the broader study: In model experiments, template switching captured roughly one uniquely barcoded TCR beta cDNA molecule for every two T cells. Age-related changes in TCR beta repertoire diversity were measured in the study by deep sequencing normalized with unique cDNA molecular identifiers. The donors were split into four age groups: young (average about 16 years), middle-aged (more than 35), aged (62) and long-lived (82). To avoid experimental bias, donors of different ages were spread randomly across the sequencing lanes. For two donors (one aged 18 to 30 and one aged 80 or older), the study analyzed two additional independent replicas of 1 million unique cDNA reads from the same blood draw.

The CDR3 spans 19 residues, from the cysteine through the phenylalanine. The kept DNA is CDR3 alone, 57 bases in frame from the first base. The germline V gene provides CDR1 LGHNA and CDR2 YNFKEQ. V trim: 0 bases; J trim: 0 bases; unmatched bases: 9. Here is what the overall study found, with its caveats: Observed TCR beta diversity per million T cells fell roughly linearly with age, and a significant reduction was already apparent by age roughly 40. The long-lived group showed more naive CD4+ T cells, fewer expanded clones and increased TCR diversity than the aged group, suggesting age selection. Because donor CMV infection status was unknown, age-related changes in expanded clonotypes were potentially confounded. Estimates of total diversity from one million sequenced T cells were regarded as lower bounds and underestimates. Conclusive comparison of naive and antigen-experienced compartments was prevented by the profiling of bulk unsorted PBMCs. A strong correlation was found between observed TCR beta diversity and the percentage of naive T cells measured by flow cytometry.

Receptors were amplified or captured by 5' RACE. The instrument given in TCRdb is Illumina HiSeq 2500. A second PCR of about 6 to 11 cycles was run with a J-beta primer mix and a sample-barcoded 5' primer. A template-switch 5' adaptor carrying 12 random nucleotides introduced a unique molecular identifier onto each TCR beta cDNA molecule. At least 3 million CDR3-containing paired-end reads were obtained from each sample. First-strand cDNA synthesis was performed from all RNA using the Mint cDNA synthesis kit, with priming by a TRBC-specific oligonucleotide. All cDNA was treated with uracil-DNA glycosylase and then went through a first 18-cycle PCR with the universal primers M1SS and BC2_uni_R. In the original analysis: For normalization, 1 million high-quality reads, each with a distinct molecular identifier, were randomly selected from each sample. Instead of being binned into consensus sequences, reads with shared molecular identifiers were discarded. CDR3 identification, clonotype clustering and error correction used MiTCR with a Q25 quality threshold and the strictest error-elimination algorithm. A nonparametric unseen species model with Euler transformation was used to estimate a lower bound on total TCR beta diversity. TCRdb passed the public sequencing reads through fastp at Q25 and MiXCR, retaining productive beta sequences. Rows matching on CDR3 protein sequence are summarized as one entry with the most common DNA and genes. TCRdb's processing, not the authors' own work, is the source of the V and J calls. Within this sample are about 760,000 distinct CDR3 sequences, with roughly 56% of them counted one time only. The ten most abundant clones make up around 24% of the sample.

Systemically healthy Caucasian individuals from Russia, some 38 in total and aged roughly 6 to 100 years, were included as donors. Around 9.9 milliliters of peripheral blood were collected from each donor into EDTA-treated Vacutainer tubes. Ficoll-Paque density-gradient centrifugation was used to isolate PBMCs, with at least 7 million per sample. Trizol reagent was used to extract total RNA from the PBMCs, yielding at least 6 micrograms per sample. The percentages of naive CD45RAhigh/CD27high T cells were determined by flow cytometry on a PBMC aliquot from every donor. Worth noting for this clonotype: The clone's antigen remains unknown. No base quality information exists; no much larger clone differs at one position.

Sequenced: blood. The receptor chain draws on TRBV4-2 and TRBJ1-4; TRBD1 matches 8 bases in the middle. This sequence originates from a man between 40 and 49 years old in good health. The CDR3 region has the sequence CASSQEFPGTGATNEKLFF. The DNA sequence is given as TGTGCCAGCAGCCAAGAGTTCCCTGGGACAGGCGCAACTAATGAAAAACTGTTTTTT.